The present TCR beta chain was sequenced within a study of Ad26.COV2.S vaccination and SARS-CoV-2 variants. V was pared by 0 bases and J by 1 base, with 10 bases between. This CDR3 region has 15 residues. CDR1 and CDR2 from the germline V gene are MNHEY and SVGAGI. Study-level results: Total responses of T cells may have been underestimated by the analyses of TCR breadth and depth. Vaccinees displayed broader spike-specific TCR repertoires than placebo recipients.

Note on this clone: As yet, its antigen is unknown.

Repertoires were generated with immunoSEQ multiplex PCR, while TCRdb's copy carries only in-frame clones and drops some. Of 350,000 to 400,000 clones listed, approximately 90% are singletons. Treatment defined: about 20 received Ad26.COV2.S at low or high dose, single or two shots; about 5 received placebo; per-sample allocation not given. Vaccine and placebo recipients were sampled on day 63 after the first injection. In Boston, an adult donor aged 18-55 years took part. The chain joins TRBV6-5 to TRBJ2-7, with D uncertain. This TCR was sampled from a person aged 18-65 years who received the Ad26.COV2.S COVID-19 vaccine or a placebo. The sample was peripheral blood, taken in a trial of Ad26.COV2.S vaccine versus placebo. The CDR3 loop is CASSYSGLGSYEQYF. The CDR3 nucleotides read TGTGCCAGCAGTTACTCGGGCCTCGGTTCCTACGAGCAGTACTTC.